This TCR beta chain is from a study of T cells in Graves' hyperthyroidism and ophthalmopathy. TCR beta CDR3 sequences were amplified from RNA transcripts. The HTBI primer set drove a first-round RT-PCR of the TCR CDR3. TCRdb reanalysed the multiplex PCR reads using MiXCR and keeps one entry per CDR3 protein. This repertoire shows just over 550,000 distinct CDR3 sequences, roughly 46% found once; its top ten account for 8.2%. J was trimmed by 7 bases and V by 5 bases; bases with no gene match: 7. Germline-derived CDR1 and CDR2 are SGHTA and FQGNSA. This CDR3 region has 13 residues. The chain couples TRBV7-2 to TRBJ2-5; 7 bases align to TRBD1. This clonotype originated in a young woman with Graves' hyperthyroidism. Specimen: peripheral blood or thyroid tissue (not recorded which). This CDR3 reads CASSRQGSRTQYF. The CDR3 DNA is TGTGCCAGCAGCCGACAGGGCAGTAGGACCCAGTACTTC.